The rows below give T cell receptor beta chains drawn from one sample of a study of regulatory T cells in long-lasting Graves disease. TCRdb re-analysed the multiplex PCR reads in MiXCR, keeping a single row per CDR3 protein. The sample includes 420,000 or so distinct CDR3 sequences, 16% of them seen just once. This sample was shared with a second study, whose subject was T cells in Graves' hyperthyroidism and ophthalmopathy.

Sequenced material: peripheral blood mononuclear cells (PBMCs), taken at new diagnosis, from a patient treated with antithyroid drugs. The source is a woman between 18 and 30 years old with Graves disease. CDR3s include the opening cysteine and the closing phenylalanine or tryptophan. The order of the fields is D gene, clone size, J gene, V gene, CDR3 DNA, CDR3 protein. D genes are given only for firm matches. Only some rows state a clone size, as once, few, many or a class for expanded clones.

d_gene: .; abundance: many; j_gene: TRBJ2-1; v_gene: TRBV18; CDR3nt: TGTGCCAGCTCACCAGGAGGACTTAACAATGAGCAGTTCTTC; CDR3aa: CASSPGGLNNEQFF
d_gene: TRBD2; abundance: many; j_gene: TRBJ2-3; v_gene: TRBV20-1; CDR3nt: TGCAGTGCTAGAGATCCGGTACGGGAGGAGGTTGATACGCAGTATTTT; CDR3aa: CSARDPVREEVDTQYF
d_gene: TRBD1; abundance: many; j_gene: TRBJ1-2; v_gene: TRBV11-2; CDR3nt: TGTGCCAGCAGCATGACAGGGGGCTATGGCTACACCTTC; CDR3aa: CASSMTGGYGYTF
d_gene: TRBD2; abundance: few; j_gene: TRBJ2-1; v_gene: TRBV27; CDR3nt: TGTGCCAGCAGTTTGACTAGCGGGACCTCCTACAATGAGCAGTTCTTC; CDR3aa: CASSLTSGTSYNEQFF
d_gene: TRBD2; abundance: .; j_gene: TRBJ2-1; v_gene: TRBV28; CDR3nt: TGTGCCAGCAGTGGCAGCGGGAGGAATGAGCAGTTCTTC; CDR3aa: CASSGSGRNEQFF
d_gene: .; abundance: .; j_gene: TRBJ1-3; v_gene: TRBV7-2; CDR3nt: TGTGCCAGCAGCTATAATTCGGGTGGAAACACCATATATTTT; CDR3aa: CASSYNSGGNTIYF
d_gene: TRBD2; abundance: few; j_gene: TRBJ2-1; v_gene: TRBV29-1; CDR3nt: TGCAGCGTTGAAAATTTGCCTAGCGGGAGTTTCTACAATGAGCAGTTCTTC; CDR3aa: CSVENLPSGSFYNEQFF
d_gene: TRBD1; abundance: many; j_gene: TRBJ2-7; v_gene: TRBV2; CDR3nt: TGTGCCAGCAGTCGGACAGGGTACCTTTACGAGCAGTACTTC; CDR3aa: CASSRTGYLYEQYF
d_gene: .; abundance: few; j_gene: TRBJ2-4; v_gene: TRBV27; CDR3nt: TGTGCCAGCAGTCCAACCATTGACAGTATTCAGTACTTC; CDR3aa: CASSPTIDSIQYF
d_gene: .; abundance: many; j_gene: TRBJ2-7; v_gene: TRBV3-1; CDR3nt: TGTGCCAGCACCTCCGGGGGTGCCTACGAGCAGTACTTC; CDR3aa: CASTSGGAYEQYF
d_gene: .; abundance: .; j_gene: TRBJ1-6; v_gene: TRBV18; CDR3nt: TGTGCCAGCTCACCTGGAGACAGTGACGGATCACCCCTCCACTTT; CDR3aa: CASSPGDSDGSPLHF
d_gene: .; abundance: .; j_gene: TRBJ2-6; v_gene: TRBV7-9; CDR3nt: TGTGCCAGCAGTCTACACAGCTCTGGGGCCAACGTCCTGACTTTC; CDR3aa: CASSLHSSGANVLTF
d_gene: TRBD1; abundance: few; j_gene: TRBJ2-1; v_gene: TRBV5-1; CDR3nt: TGCGCCAGCAGCTTGGGGTTCGTGGGACAGTCCTACAATGAGCAGTTCTTC; CDR3aa: CASSLGFVGQSYNEQFF
d_gene: TRBD1; abundance: few; j_gene: TRBJ2-2; v_gene: TRBV10-3; CDR3nt: TGTGCCTCAAATGCGGGACAGGCGAACACCGGGGAGCTGTTTTTT; CDR3aa: CASNAGQANTGELFF
d_gene: TRBD1; abundance: few; j_gene: TRBJ1-1; v_gene: TRBV5-5; CDR3nt: TGTGCCAGCAGCTTGGCGTCGACAGGGGGTTACACTGAAGCTTTCTTT; CDR3aa: CASSLASTGGYTEAFF